Described below is a single T cell receptor beta chain sequence and its context. CDR3 length: 13 amino acids. V shed 4 bases, J shed 6 bases, and the junction held 4 bases outside the gene matches. Per germline, CDR1 MNHEY and CDR2 SVGEGT. This table comes from immunoSEQ multiplex PCR, and its TCRdb copy is limited to in-frame clones, with some not included. The table has tens of thousands of clones, roughly 88% seen once. This sample is drawn from a study of blood T cell repertoires in COVID-19. What was sequenced was peripheral blood. The V gene is TRBV6-2 or TRBV6-3, the J gene TRBJ1-1; 8 bases are a match to TRBD1. The TCR comes from a human donor in a cohort sampled during active COVID-19. The DNA for the CDR3 is TGTGCCAGCAGTTTACAGGGGGGAGCTGAAGCTTTCTTT. Translation: CASSLQGGAEAFF.